The sample holds a few counts of the clone carrying this TCR beta chain. Participants reported their clinical history, and cohort assignment relied on those reports. Trimming took 6 bases from V and 4 from J, leaving 16 bases between them. From germline, CDR1 is MNHEY and CDR2 SMNVEV (reference sequence). This CDR3 contains 15 residues. Generated by immunoSEQ multiplex PCR, the TCRdb table keeps only in-frame clones and is missing some. The sample consists of roughly 330,000 clones, around 90% of them appearing once. These data originate in a study of blood T cell repertoires in COVID-19. The chain carries TRBV27 and TRBJ2-1; possible D gene TRBD1, 6 bases. Sequenced material: PBMCs or T cells enriched from blood (not recorded which). This sequence was found in a woman between 25 and 40 years old who had recovered from COVID-19. In nucleotides, the CDR3 is TGTGCCAGCAGCTACAGGGCTGGGGGTTACAATGAGCAGTTCTTC. Its protein product is CASSYRAGGYNEQFF.